The table lists the clone carrying this T cell receptor (beta chain) with a few counts. Its antigen is currently unknown. Investigators reverse transcribed all isolated RNA, so they sequenced expressed TCRB transcripts. Method: immunoSEQ multiplex PCR; TCRdb's copy keeps in-frame clones and lacks some. The sample has roughly 150,000 clones, around 8% seen once. These data belong to a study of beta chain features in type 1 diabetes. Study-wide findings and caveats: Among patients with Type 1 diabetes, TCRB CDR3s were moderately but significantly shorter in every one of the four CD4+ subsets.

The receptor was isolated from a woman in her thirties or forties with type 1 diabetes. What was sequenced was central memory CD4+ T cells from blood.

The CDR3 DNA reads as TGCGCCAGCAGCCAAGCGGCCACGGGGACAGGGAGTCGCTATGGCTACACCTTC. This encodes CASSQAATGTGSRYGYTF. V gene TRBV4-3 combines with J gene TRBJ1-2; TRBD1 agrees at 9 bases. There are 18 residues in the CDR3. The V and J ends lost 1 base and 4 bases, in that order; junction bases with no gene match: 13. Germline V gene sequence: CDR1 LGHNA, CDR2 YSLEER.